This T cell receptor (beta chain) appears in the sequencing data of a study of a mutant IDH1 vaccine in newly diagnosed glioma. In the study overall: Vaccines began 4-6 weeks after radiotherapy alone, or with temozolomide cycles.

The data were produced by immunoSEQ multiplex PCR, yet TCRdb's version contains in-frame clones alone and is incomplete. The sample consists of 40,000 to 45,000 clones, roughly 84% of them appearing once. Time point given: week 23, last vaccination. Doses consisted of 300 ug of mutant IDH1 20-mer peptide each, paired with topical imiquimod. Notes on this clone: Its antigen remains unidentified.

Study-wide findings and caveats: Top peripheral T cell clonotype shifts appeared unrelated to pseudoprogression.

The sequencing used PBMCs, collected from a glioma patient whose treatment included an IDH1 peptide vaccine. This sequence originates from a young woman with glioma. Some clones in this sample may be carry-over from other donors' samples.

The CDR3 DNA reads TGTGCCAGCAGCCAAGACCCGACGTTCAACTATGGCTACACCTTC. Protein sequence: CASSQDPTFNYGYTF. The rearrangement uses TRBV14 and TRBJ1-2; no firm D call. Germline V gene sequence: CDR1 SGHDN, CDR2 FVKESK. Trimming stripped 0 bases from V and 2 bases from J, with 10 bases between. The CDR3 loop spans 15 amino acids. The entire variable domain, with the rest obtained from reference TRBV14 and TRBJ1-2, is as follows: EAGVTQFPSHSVIEKGQTVTLRCDPISGHDNLYWYRRVMGKEIKFLLHFVKESKQDESGMPNNRFLAERTGGTYSTLKVQPAELEDSGVYFCASSQDPTFNYGYTFGSGTRLTVV.